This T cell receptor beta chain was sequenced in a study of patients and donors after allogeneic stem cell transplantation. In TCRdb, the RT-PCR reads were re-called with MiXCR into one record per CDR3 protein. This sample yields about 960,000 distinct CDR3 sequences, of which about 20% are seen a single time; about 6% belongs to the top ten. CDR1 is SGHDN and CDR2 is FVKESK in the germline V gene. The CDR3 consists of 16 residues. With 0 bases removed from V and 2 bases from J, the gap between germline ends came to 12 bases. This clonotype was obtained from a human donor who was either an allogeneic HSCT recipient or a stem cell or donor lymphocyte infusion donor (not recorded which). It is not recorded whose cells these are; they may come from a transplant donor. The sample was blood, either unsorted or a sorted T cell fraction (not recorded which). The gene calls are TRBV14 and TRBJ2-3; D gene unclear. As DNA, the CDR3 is TGTGCCAGCAGCCAAGACCCCAGAGTCATCACAGATACGCAGTATTTT. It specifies CASSQDPRVITDTQYF.